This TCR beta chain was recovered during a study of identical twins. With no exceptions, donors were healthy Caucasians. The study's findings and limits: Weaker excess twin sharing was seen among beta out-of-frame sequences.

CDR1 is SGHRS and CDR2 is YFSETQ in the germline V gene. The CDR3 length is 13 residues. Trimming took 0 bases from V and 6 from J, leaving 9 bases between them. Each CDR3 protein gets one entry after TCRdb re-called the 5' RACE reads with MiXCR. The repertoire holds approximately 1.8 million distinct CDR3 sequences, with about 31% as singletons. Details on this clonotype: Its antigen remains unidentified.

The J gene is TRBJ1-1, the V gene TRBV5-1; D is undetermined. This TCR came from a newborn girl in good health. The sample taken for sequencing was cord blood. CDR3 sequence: CASSLGRRAEAFF. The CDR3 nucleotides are TGCGCCAGCAGCTTGGGCAGAAGGGCTGAAGCTTTCTTT.